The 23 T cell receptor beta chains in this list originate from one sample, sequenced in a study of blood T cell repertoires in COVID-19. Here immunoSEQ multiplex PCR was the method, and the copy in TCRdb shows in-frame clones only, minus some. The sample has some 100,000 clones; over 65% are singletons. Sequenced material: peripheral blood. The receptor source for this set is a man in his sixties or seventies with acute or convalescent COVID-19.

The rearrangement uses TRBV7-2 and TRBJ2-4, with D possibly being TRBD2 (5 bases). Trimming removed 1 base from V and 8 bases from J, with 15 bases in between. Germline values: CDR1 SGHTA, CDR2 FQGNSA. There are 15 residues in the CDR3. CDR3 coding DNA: TGTGCCAGCAGCTTAGGGGGAGTCGGGAAATACATTCAGTACTTC. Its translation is CASSLGGVGKYIQYF.

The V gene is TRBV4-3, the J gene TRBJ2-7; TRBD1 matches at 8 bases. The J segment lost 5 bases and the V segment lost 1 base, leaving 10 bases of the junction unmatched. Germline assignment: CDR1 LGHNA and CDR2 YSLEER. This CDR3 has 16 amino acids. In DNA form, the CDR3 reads TGCGCCAGCAGCCAAGGGTCGGGGCAGGGGGCGGACGAGCAGTACTTC. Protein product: CASSQGSGQGADEQYF.

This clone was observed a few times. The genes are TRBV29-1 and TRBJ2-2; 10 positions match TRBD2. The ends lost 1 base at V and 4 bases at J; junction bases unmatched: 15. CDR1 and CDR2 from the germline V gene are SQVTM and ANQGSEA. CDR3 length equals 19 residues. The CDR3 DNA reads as TGCAGCGTTGAAGGAAGGTCTAGCGGGAGTCTGGCGGGCACCGGGGAGCTGTTTTTT. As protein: CSVEGRSSGSLAGTGELFF.

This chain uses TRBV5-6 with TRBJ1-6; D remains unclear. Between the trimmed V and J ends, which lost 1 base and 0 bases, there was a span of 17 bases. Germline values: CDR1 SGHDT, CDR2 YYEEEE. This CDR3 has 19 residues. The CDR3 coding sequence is TGTGCCAGCAGCTTGTACGAGGGAAGTGGTCCCTCCTATAATTCACCCCTCCACTTT. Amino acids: CASSLYEGSGPSYNSPLHF.

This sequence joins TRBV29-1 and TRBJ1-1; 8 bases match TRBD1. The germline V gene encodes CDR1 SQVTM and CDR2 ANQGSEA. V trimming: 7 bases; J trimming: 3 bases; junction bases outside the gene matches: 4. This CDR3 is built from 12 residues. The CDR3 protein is CSADRGDTEAFF. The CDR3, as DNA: TGCAGCGCCGACAGGGGTGACACTGAAGCTTTCTTT. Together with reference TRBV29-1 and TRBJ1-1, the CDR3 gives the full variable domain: SAVISQKPSRDICQRGTSLTIQCQVDSQVTMMFWYRQQPGQSLTLIATANQGSEATYESGFVIDKFPISRPNLTFSTLTVSNMSPEDSSIYLCSADRGDTEAFFGQGTRLTVV.

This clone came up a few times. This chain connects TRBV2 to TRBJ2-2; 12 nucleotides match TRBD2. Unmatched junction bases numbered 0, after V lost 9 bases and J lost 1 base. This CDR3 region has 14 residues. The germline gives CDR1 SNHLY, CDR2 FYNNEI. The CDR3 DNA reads TGTGCCAGGGGACTAGCGGGGAACACCGGGGAGCTGTTTTTT. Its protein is CARGLAGNTGELFF.

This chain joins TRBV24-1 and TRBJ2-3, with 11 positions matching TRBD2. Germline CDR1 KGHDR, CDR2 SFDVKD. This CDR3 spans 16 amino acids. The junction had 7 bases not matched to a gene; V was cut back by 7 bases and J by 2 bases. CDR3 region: CATRSGLAVFTDTQYF. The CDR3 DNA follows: TGTGCCACCAGATCGGGACTAGCGGTTTTCACAGATACGCAGTATTTT.

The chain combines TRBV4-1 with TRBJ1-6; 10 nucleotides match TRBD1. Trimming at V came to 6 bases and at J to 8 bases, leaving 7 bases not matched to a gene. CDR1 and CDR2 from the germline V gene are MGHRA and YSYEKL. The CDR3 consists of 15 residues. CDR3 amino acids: CASRYQGTGDSPLHF. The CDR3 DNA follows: TGCGCCAGCAGATATCAAGGGACAGGGGATTCACCCCTCCACTTT.

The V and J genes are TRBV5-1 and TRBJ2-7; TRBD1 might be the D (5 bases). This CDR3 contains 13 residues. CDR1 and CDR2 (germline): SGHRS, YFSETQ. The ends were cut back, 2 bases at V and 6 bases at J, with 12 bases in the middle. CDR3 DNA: TGCGCCAGCAGCTTCTCACAGGAGACCGAGCAGTACTTC. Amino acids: CASSFSQETEQYF. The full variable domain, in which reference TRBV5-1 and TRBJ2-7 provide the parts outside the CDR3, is KAGVTQTPRYLIKTRGQQVTLSCSPISGHRSVSWYQQTPGQGLQFLFEYFSETQRNKGNFPGRFSGRQFSNSRSEMNVSTLELGDSALYLCASSFSQETEQYFGPGTRLTVT.

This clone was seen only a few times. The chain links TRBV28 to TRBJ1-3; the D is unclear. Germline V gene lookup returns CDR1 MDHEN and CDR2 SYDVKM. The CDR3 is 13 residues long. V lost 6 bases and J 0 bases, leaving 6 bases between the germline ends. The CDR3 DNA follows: TGTGCCAGCAGGTACAGCTCTGGAAACACCATATATTTT. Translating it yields CASRYSSGNTIYF.

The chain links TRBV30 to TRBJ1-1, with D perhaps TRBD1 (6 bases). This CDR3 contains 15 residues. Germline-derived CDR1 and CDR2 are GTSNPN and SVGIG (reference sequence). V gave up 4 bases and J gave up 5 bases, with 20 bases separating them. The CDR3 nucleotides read TGTGCCTGGACAAACCCCCCAGGGGTAGGAACTGAAGCTTTCTTT. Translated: CAWTNPPGVGTEAFF.

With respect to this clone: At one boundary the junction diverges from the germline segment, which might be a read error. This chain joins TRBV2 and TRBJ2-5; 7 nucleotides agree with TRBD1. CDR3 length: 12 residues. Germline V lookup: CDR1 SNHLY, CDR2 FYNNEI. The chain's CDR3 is CVSEGGSGTQYF. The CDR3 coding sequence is TGTGTCAGCGAAGGGGGCAGTGGGACCCAGTACTTC.

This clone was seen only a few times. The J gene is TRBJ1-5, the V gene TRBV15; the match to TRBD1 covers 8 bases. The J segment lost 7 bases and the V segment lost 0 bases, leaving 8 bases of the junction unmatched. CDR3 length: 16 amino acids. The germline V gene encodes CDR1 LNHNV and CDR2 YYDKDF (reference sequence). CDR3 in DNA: TGTGCCACCAGCAGAGATCGGACAGGGTTTGGGCAGCCCCAGCATTTT. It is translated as CATSRDRTGFGQPQHF.

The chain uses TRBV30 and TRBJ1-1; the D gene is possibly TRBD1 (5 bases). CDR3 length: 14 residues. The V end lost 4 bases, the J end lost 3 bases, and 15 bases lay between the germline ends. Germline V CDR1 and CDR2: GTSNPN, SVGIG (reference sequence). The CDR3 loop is CAWNPLGGDTEAFF. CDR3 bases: TGTGCCTGGAACCCACTCGGGGGAGACACTGAAGCTTTCTTT. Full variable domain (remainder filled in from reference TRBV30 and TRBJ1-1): SQTIHQWPATLVQPVGSPLSLECTVEGTSNPNLYWYRQAAGRGLQLLFYSVGIGQISSEVPQNLSASRPQDRQFILSSKKLLLSDSGFYLCAWNPLGGDTEAFFGQGTRLTVV.

DNA for the CDR3: TGTGCCAGCAGAATGGCTGGGACAGGGGGCCCGAACACCGGGGAGCTGTTTTTT. Encoded protein: CASRMAGTGGPNTGELFF. The rearrangement links TRBV7-6 to TRBJ2-2; 12 bases line up with TRBD1. Germline CDR1 SGHVS, CDR2 FNYEAQ. The CDR3 loop spans 18 amino acids. Trimming took 6 bases from V and 0 from J; bases not matched to a gene: 8.

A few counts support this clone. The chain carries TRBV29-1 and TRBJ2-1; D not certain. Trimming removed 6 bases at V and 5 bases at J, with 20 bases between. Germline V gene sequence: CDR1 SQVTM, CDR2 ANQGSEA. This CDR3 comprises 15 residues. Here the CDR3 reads CSVCFSGVMDNEQFF. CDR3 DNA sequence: TGCAGCGTGTGTTTTTCCGGAGTGATGGACAATGAGCAGTTCTTC.

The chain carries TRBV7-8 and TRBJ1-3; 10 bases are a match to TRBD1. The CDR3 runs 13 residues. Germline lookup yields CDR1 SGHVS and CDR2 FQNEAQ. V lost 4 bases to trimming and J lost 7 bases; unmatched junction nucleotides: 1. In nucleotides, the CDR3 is TGTGCCAGCAGCTCGGGACAGGGGAACACCATATATTTT. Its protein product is CASSSGQGNTIYF.

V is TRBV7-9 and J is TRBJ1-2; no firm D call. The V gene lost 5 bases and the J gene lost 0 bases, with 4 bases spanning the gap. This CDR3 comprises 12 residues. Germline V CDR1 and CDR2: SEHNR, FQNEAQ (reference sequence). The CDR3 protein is CASSRANYGYTF. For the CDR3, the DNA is TGTGCCAGCAGCAGAGCTAACTATGGCTACACCTTC.

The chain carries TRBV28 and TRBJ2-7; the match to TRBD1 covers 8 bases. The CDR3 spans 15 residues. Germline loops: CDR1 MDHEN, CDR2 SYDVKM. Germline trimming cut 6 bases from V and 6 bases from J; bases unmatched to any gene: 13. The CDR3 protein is CASSPFDRGLGEQYF. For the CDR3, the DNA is TGTGCCAGCAGCCCTTTTGACAGGGGTCTAGGCGAGCAGTACTTC. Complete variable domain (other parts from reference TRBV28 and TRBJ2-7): DVKVTQSSRYLVKRTGEKVFLECVQDMDHENMFWYRQDPGLGLRLIYFSYDVKMKEKGDIPEGYSVSREKKERFSLILESASTNQTSMYLCASSPFDRGLGEQYFGPGTRLTVT.

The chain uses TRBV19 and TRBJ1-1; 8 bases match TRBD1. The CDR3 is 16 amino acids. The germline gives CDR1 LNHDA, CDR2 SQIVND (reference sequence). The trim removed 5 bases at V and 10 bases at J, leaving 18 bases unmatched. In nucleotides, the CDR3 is TGTGCCAGTAGTGCCGTCCCGACAGGGGACCCTCGCCTAGCTTTCTTT. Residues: CASSAVPTGDPRLAFF.

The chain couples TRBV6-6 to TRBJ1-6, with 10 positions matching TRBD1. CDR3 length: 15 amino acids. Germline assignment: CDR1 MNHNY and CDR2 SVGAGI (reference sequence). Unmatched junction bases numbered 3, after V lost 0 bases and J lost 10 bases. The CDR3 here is CASSYSGQGLSPLHF. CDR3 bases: TGTGCCAGCAGTTACTCGGGACAGGGGCTCTCACCCCTCCACTTT.

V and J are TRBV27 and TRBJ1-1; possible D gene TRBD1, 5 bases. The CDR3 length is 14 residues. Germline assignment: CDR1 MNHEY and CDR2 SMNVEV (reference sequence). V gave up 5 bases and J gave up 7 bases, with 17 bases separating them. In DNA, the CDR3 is TGTGCCAGCAGTGATTTTGACAGTAGAGGTGAAGCTTTCTTT. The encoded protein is CASSDFDSRGEAFF.

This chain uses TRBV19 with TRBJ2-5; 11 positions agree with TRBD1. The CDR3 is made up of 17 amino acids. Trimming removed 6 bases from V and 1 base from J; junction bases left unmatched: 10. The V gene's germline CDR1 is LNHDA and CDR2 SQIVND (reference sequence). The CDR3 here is CASSTGVGTGGQETQYF. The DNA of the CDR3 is TGTGCCAGTAGCACTGGGGTGGGGACAGGGGGCCAAGAGACCCAGTACTTC.